This T cell receptor beta chain was identified during a study of cytomegalovirus exposure and HLA in healthy donors. Study-level background: A later analysis reported the approximately 120 validation repertoires used the same platform as the approximately 650 first-cohort repertoires.

With regard to this clone: Antigen specificity is unknown.

Generated by immunoSEQ multiplex PCR, the TCRdb table keeps only in-frame clones and is missing some. Of some 150,000 clones listed, roughly 89% are singletons. Study results and caveats: TCR beta chains numbering more than 150 were designated cytomegalovirus-associated.

Deletions cut 1 base from V and 5 bases from J, with 6 bases between. This CDR3 spans 13 amino acids. Germline V gene lookup returns CDR1 SEHNR and CDR2 FQNEAQ (reference sequence). The chain has TRBV7-9 and TRBJ2-1; D gene unclear. The sample was PBMCs. The TCR sequence derives from a woman younger than 30 in good health and CMV-seropositive. CDR3 nucleotide sequence: TGTGCCAGCAGCTTAGGACTTCACAATGAGCAGTTCTTC. Translation gives CASSLGLHNEQFF.